The T cell receptor (beta chain) described here comes from a study of cytomegalovirus exposure and HLA in healthy donors. Findings and limits, study-wide: Later, an analysis found that TCR clusters from the first cohort tended to co-occur in the approximately 130 validation repertoires. CMV antigen specificity was confirmed in vitro for three CMV-associated chains.

About this clone itself: The antigen remains undetermined.

Clones were read by immunoSEQ multiplex PCR, and TCRdb kept only the in-frame ones, dropping some. This sample has some 290,000 clones; 70% to 90% occur once, and the top ten carry roughly 0.96%. This receptor was identified in a young man in good health and CMV-seronegative. The sequenced sample consisted of PBMCs.

CDR3 DNA sequence: TGTGCCAGCAGCTCTGGGGACAGATTGAGGGAGCAGTACTTC. Amino acid sequence: CASSSGDRLREQYF. The chain couples TRBV7-2 to TRBJ2-7; 7 positions agree with TRBD1. This CDR3 has 14 residues. J gave up 7 bases and V 4 bases, and 10 bases lay outside the gene matches. The germline gives CDR1 SGHTA, CDR2 FQGNSA.